This TCR beta chain was sequenced in a study of a mutant IDH1 vaccine in newly diagnosed glioma (dated by TCRdb to about 2021). A note on the overall study: Vaccination began 4-6 weeks after radiotherapy alone, or alongside temozolomide cycles in the chemotherapy-containing groups. Peripheral blood samples were drawn at six visits, namely V03 (baseline), V05, V07, V10, V12 and V13. The week-35 safety follow-up took place at visit V12, and the week-47 end of study took place at visit V13. For exploratory analyses, under 30 treated patients had longitudinal TCRB deep sequencing done wherever samples were available. Of the 32 patients who were treated, approximately 60% were male and approximately 40% were female, and the mean age was around 41 years. Prior to enrollment, standard therapy consisting of radiotherapy alone, temozolomide alone, or radiochemotherapy with temozolomide had been administered to patients, with the combination being received by most patients. Broader findings and caveats from the paper: The authors noted that analyses of patient blood samples could not be reproduced because of sample limitations. PBMC samples for TCRB deep sequencing were selected based on availability. Changes in the top peripheral T cell clonotypes picked up by TCRB sequencing did not appear to be linked to pseudoprogression. Immune responses induced by the vaccine were seen in roughly 95% of patients across multiple MHC alleles.

Libraries were constructed by the immunoSEQ multiplex PCR assay. The hsTCRB Kit was used according to the manufacturer's protocol to amplify rearranged TCR beta chain sequences. An Illumina MiSeq was used to sequence the TCRB libraries. Under the source paper's analysis protocol: Demultiplexing, trimming and gene mapping were performed with the kit vendor's proprietary platform. Entries here come from immuneACCESS through TCRdb and include only in-frame sequences with V and J called. Some clones fail to appear in such tables; in the studies checked, an unresolved V gene covers under half of the shortfall, and the cause of the remainder is unknown. V, J and clone size are taken as reported in that table, and D and trimming were inferred from the DNA itself. In all, the sample holds around 60,000 clones, and roughly four fifths of those were seen once. In total, the top ten clones hold 3.8% of the sample.

The CDR3 contains 15 residues, cysteine and phenylalanine counted. Left in the record is the CDR3 DNA by itself, 45 bases read in frame from the first base. The germline V gene supplies CDR1 MDHEN and CDR2 SYDVKM. The junction shows trimming of 0 bases on V and 8 bases on J, and the gene matches do not reach 6 bases of it. A note on this clone: Its antigen is still unknown. Base qualities are not recorded, but no much larger clone differs from it by a single base.

This sample's time point label indicates: week 47, end of study. Every vaccine dose consisted of 300 ug of a 20-mer mutant IDH1 peptide in Montanide, administered subcutaneously together with topical imiquimod. Across visits V03 through V10, patients got a total of eight vaccinations, given in weeks 1, 3, 5, 7, 11, 15, 19 and 23. The donors had newly diagnosed IDH1-mutant astrocytomas of WHO grade 3 or 4 that showed loss of nuclear ATRX. The samples were drawn from NOA16, a multicentre, single-arm, open-label phase I trial in Germany that tested a mutant IDH1 peptide vaccine in humans for the first time. The DNeasy Blood and Tissue Kit was used to extract genomic DNA from EDTA blood for TCRB sequencing.

The origin of this receptor is a man aged 30-40 years with glioma. The sequencing used PBMCs, collected from a glioma patient whose treatment included an IDH1 peptide vaccine. This chain joins TRBV28 to TRBJ1-4, with 7 middle bases fitting TRBD1. The CDR3 is CASSLWSGGDEKLFF. The DNA is TGTGCCAGCAGTTTATGGTCAGGGGGAGACGAAAAACTGTTTTTT.